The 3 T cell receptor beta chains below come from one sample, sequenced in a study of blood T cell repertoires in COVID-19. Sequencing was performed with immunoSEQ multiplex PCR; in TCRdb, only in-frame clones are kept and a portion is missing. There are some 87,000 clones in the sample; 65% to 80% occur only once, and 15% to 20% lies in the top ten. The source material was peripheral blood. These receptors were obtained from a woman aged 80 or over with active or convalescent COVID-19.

DNA of the CDR3: TGTGCCAGCAGCCGGAGGACAGGGGTCGAGCAGTACTTC. The encoded protein is CASSRRTGVEQYF. The rearrangement uses TRBV3-1 (or the pseudogene TRBV3-2) and TRBJ2-7; 9 nucleotides line up with TRBD1. Germline loops: CDR1 LGHDT, CDR2 YNNKEL (reference sequence). Trimming removed 4 bases from V and 6 bases from J; junction bases left unmatched: 4. The CDR3 has 13 residues.

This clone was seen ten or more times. CDR3 amino acids: CASSQESGGLSFVSGNTIYF. CDR3 DNA: TGTGCCAGCAGCCAAGAGTCAGGGGGCCTTAGTTTCGTCTCTGGAAACACCATATATTTT. The chain couples TRBV3-1 (or the pseudogene TRBV3-2) to TRBJ1-3; 8 bases map to TRBD1. The trim removed 0 bases at V and 0 bases at J, leaving 13 bases unmatched. The CDR3 extends over 20 amino acids. Germline V gene lookup returns CDR1 LGHDT and CDR2 YNNKEL (reference sequence).

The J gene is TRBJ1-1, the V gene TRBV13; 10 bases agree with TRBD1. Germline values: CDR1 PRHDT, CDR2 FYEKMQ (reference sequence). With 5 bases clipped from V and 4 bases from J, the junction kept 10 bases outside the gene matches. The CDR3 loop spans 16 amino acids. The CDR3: CASSPSTGGEFTEAFF. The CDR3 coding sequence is TGTGCCAGCAGCCCGTCGACAGGGGGCGAGTTCACTGAAGCTTTCTTT. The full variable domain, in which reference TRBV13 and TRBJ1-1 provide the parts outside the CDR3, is AAGVIQSPRHLIKEKRETATLKCYPIPRHDTVYWYQQGPGQDPQFLISFYEKMQSDKGSIPDRFSAQQFSDYHSELNMSSLELGDSALYFCASSPSTGGEFTEAFFGQGTRLTVV.